Following are 15 T cell receptor beta chains from one sample sequenced in a study of early T cells in non-severe SARS-CoV-2 infection. TCRdb used MiXCR to reprocess the 5' RACE reads, holding one entry per CDR3 protein. The profile shows tens of thousands of distinct CDR3 sequences, roughly an eighth of them singletons. The sequenced sample consisted of whole blood. The receptors originated from an adult who was a healthcare worker with PCR-confirmed SARS-CoV-2 infection or an uninfected control (not recorded which).

The rearrangement joins TRBV9 to TRBJ2-1; no clear D. Trimming cost V 2 bases and J 1 base, with 7 bases left between them. Germline V lookup: CDR1 SGDLS, CDR2 YYNGEE. The length of the CDR3 is 14 residues. CDR3 amino acids: CASSVQGSYNEQFF. CDR3 nucleotides: TGTGCCAGCAGCGTGCAAGGGTCCTACAATGAGCAGTTCTTC.

In its sample, this clonotype was seen a few times. This chain uses TRBV3-1 with TRBJ1-4; TRBD1 matches 7 bases. Per germline, CDR1 LGHDT and CDR2 YNNKEL (reference sequence). The CDR3 totals 15 residues. Losses at the gene ends were 1 base for V and 3 bases for J; bases not matched to a gene: 2. Here the CDR3 DNA reads TGTGCCAGCAGCCAAGGGGACAGTCCTAATGAAAAACTGTTTTTT. The encoded protein is CASSQGDSPNEKLFF.

This chain connects TRBV13 to TRBJ2-3, with 10 nucleotides matching TRBD2. Looked up from germline, CDR1 is PRHDT and CDR2 is FYEKMQ (reference sequence). Losses at the gene ends were 3 bases for V and 4 bases for J; bases not matched to a gene: 4. The CDR3 is 15 amino acids. The CDR3 DNA reads as TGTGCCAGCAGCTTCCGGACTAGCGGAGCAGATACGCAGTATTTT. Protein: CASSFRTSGADTQYF.

This clonotype has just a few counts. V gene TRBV2 combines with J gene TRBJ2-2; no firm D call. Trimming cost V 4 bases and J 8 bases, with 11 bases left between them. The CDR3 is 13 residues long. Germline assignment: CDR1 SNHLY and CDR2 FYNNEI. The chain's CDR3 is CASSVVKVGELFF. The CDR3 bases are TGTGCCAGCAGTGTTGTAAAAGTGGGGGAGCTGTTTTTT.

This clonotype has more than one count but fewer than ten. The V call is TRBV7-6, the J call TRBJ1-3; D gene uncertain. Trimming removed 1 base from V and 0 bases from J, with 7 bases in between. Germline V gene lookup returns CDR1 SGHVS and CDR2 FNYEAQ. The length of the CDR3 is 15 residues. The CDR3 DNA reads as TGTGCCAGCAGCTTAGGGGCAGTCTCTGGAAACACCATATATTTT. Translation gives CASSLGAVSGNTIYF.

Ten or more counts support this clonotype. The V call is TRBV5-1, the J call TRBJ2-5; 9 bases line up with TRBD1. V lost 4 bases, J lost 2 bases, and 6 bases stayed unmatched. From germline, CDR1 is SGHRS and CDR2 YFSETQ. This CDR3 is 15 amino acids long. Here the CDR3 reads CASSLHGTGQETQYF. In DNA, the CDR3 is TGCGCCAGCAGCCTCCACGGGACAGGGCAAGAGACCCAGTACTTC.

The genes are TRBV20-1 and TRBJ1-1, with 7 bases identical to TRBD1. Germline CDR1 DFQATT, CDR2 SNEGSKA (reference sequence). The V segment lost 3 bases and the J segment 5 bases; nucleotides outside the gene matches: 9. This CDR3 has 14 amino acids. This CDR3 is CSASPMDRSTEAFF. The CDR3 region has the DNA TGCAGTGCTAGCCCTATGGACAGGTCGACTGAAGCTTTCTTT.

This clonotype turned up a few times. One end of the junction is discordant with germline, which a read error may explain. The V call is TRBV7-7, the J call TRBJ2-1, with 7 nucleotides matching TRBD2. This CDR3 contains 15 residues. Germline V CDR1 and CDR2: SSHAT, FNYEAQ (reference sequence). The CDR3 is CASSLREGHYNEQFF. CDR3 DNA: TGTGCTAGCAGCTTGAGGGAGGGCCATTACAATGAGCAGTTCTTC.

This clonotype was picked up a small number of times. The chain combines TRBV3-1 with TRBJ2-1; the D gene could be TRBD1 or TRBD2 (6 bases each). Trimming shortened V by 4 bases and J by 0 bases, and 28 bases separated the two germline ends. The CDR3 contains 21 residues. CDR1 LGHDT and CDR2 YNNKEL come from the germline V gene (reference sequence). CDR3 sequence: CASSPDGGRWEGSSSYNEQFF. The CDR3 DNA sequence: TGTGCCAGCAGCCCTGACGGGGGCCGGTGGGAAGGCTCGAGCTCCTACAATGAGCAGTTCTTC.

The chain has TRBV7-3 and TRBJ2-1, with a tentative D call TRBD2 (6 bases). The V end lost 1 base, the J end lost 1 base, and 11 bases lay between the germline ends. Germline V gene lookup returns CDR1 SGHTA and CDR2 FQGTGA. The CDR3 contains 16 residues. This CDR3 is CASSLSGTFSYNEQFF. The DNA for the CDR3 is TGTGCCAGCAGCTTAAGTGGGACTTTTTCCTACAATGAGCAGTTCTTC.

This sequence joins TRBV7-9 and TRBJ2-7, with 7 bases identical to TRBD1. The CDR3 has 14 residues. Germline V gene sequence: CDR1 SEHNR, CDR2 FQNEAQ (reference sequence). Unmatched junction bases numbered 8, after V lost 4 bases and J lost 5 bases. The CDR3 spells CASSSDRFFHEQYF. As DNA, the CDR3 is TGTGCCAGCAGCTCGGACAGGTTTTTCCACGAGCAGTACTTC.

This clonotype occurred a few times. The chain combines TRBV6-6 with TRBJ1-1; TRBD1 is a possible D gene (6 bases). The CDR3 consists of 15 residues. V shed 6 bases and J shed 3 bases, with 17 bases lying between them. The germline V gene encodes CDR1 MNHNY and CDR2 SVGAGI (reference sequence). CDR3 sequence (DNA): TGTGCCAGCAGCCCTCGCAGGGGCGGTGACACTGAAGCTTTCTTT. Translation: CASSPRRGGDTEAFF.

On this clonotype itself: A clone one base away is much larger, so this may be a read error. This chain joins TRBV5-6 and TRBJ2-7; 7 bases agree with TRBD1. Trimming cost V 0 bases and J 6 bases; bases outside gene matches: 9. The CDR3 covers 15 residues. The germline gives CDR1 SGHDT, CDR2 YYEEEE. For the CDR3, the DNA is TGTGCCAGCAGCTTGGTCCCGACAGGGTTGAGCGAGCAGTACTTC. As protein: CASSLVPTGLSEQYF. The entire variable domain, with the rest obtained from reference TRBV5-6 and TRBJ2-7, is as follows: DAGVTQSPTHLIKTRGQQVTLRCSPKSGHDTVSWYQQALGQGPQFIFQYYEEEERQRGNFPDRFSGHQFPNYSSELNVNALLLGDSALYLCASSLVPTGLSEQYFGPGTRLTVT.

A few counts support this clonotype. The chain has TRBV6-2 or TRBV6-3 and TRBJ1-2; TRBD1 is a possible D gene (6 bases). CDR1 and CDR2 from the germline V gene are MNHEY and SVGEGT. This CDR3 spans 12 amino acids. Trimming took off 6 bases at V and 2 bases at J, with 7 bases between the two ends. The CDR3, as DNA: TGTGCCAGCAGCCAGGGGAACTATGGCTACACCTTC. It yields the protein CASSQGNYGYTF.

This clonotype was seen many times. The CDR3 region is CSASGLSPTGELFF. The CDR3 nucleotides are TGCAGTGCTAGCGGTCTTTCACCCACCGGGGAGCTGTTTTTT. This sequence joins TRBV20-1 and TRBJ2-2; D gene ambiguous. Germline V gene data show CDR1 as DFQATT and CDR2 as SNEGSKA (reference sequence). The CDR3 has 14 residues. Trimming removed 3 bases at V and 4 bases at J, with 12 bases between.